One sample yielded the 7 T cell receptor beta chains listed below, sequenced in a study of OX40 agonist ivuxolimab in advanced cancers. The assay was immunoSEQ multiplex PCR, and TCRdb's table has in-frame clones only and misses some. The sample lists about 29,000 clones; 91% were seen once. The sequencing used CD4+ or CD8+ T cells sorted from blood, collected in a trial of the OX40 agonist ivuxolimab. The receptors here all came from an adult with an advanced solid tumor such as melanoma, head and neck, liver or kidney cancer.

The chain has TRBV14 and TRBJ2-3; weak D call: TRBD2 (5 bases). The germline CDR1 and CDR2 sequences are SGHDN and FVKESK. This CDR3 is built from 18 residues. V lost 1 base and J 1 base, leaving 18 bases between the germline ends. Written as DNA, the CDR3 is TGTGCCAGCAGCCAAGCAAGGAGGCCTCGTCGTGGCACAGATACGCAGTATTTT. This codes for CASSQARRPRRGTDTQYF.

The CDR3 sequence: CASSQVGLGQGNNEQFF. In DNA, the CDR3 is TGCGCCAGCAGCCAAGTTGGGTTGGGACAGGGGAACAATGAGCAGTTCTTC. V and J are TRBV4-1 and TRBJ2-1; 10 nucleotides match TRBD1. The junction had 8 bases not matched to a gene; V was cut back by 1 base and J by 5 bases. CDR1 MGHRA and CDR2 YSYEKL come from the germline V gene. This CDR3 contains 17 residues.

The chain combines TRBV5-6 with TRBJ1-6; D gene ambiguous. V was shortened by 1 base and J by 0 bases, with 14 bases between the two germline ends. The CDR3 is made up of 18 amino acids. Germline CDR1 SGHDT, CDR2 YYEEEE. As DNA, the CDR3 is TGTGCCAGCAGCTTGCAGGCGCTACAGCGCTCCTATAATTCACCCCTCCACTTT. Translating it yields CASSLQALQRSYNSPLHF.

This clone was detected once. The rearrangement links TRBV19 to TRBJ2-7; maybe TRBD1 (6 bases). From germline, CDR1 is LNHDA and CDR2 SQIVND (reference sequence). The CDR3 is 14 amino acids. V lost 8 bases to trimming and J lost 5 bases, with 19 bases between them. The CDR3 region has the DNA TGTGCCAGTTCCCCCCGTGGGGGCCGGGACGAGCAGTACTTC. It codes for CASSPRGGRDEQYF. Filled out from reference TRBV19 and TRBJ2-7, the complete variable domain reads DGGITQSPKYLFRKEGQNVTLSCEQNLNHDAMYWYRQDPGQGLRLIYYSQIVNDFQKGDIAEGYSVSREKKESFPLTVTSAQKNPTAFYLCASSPRGGRDEQYFGPGTRLTVT.

The V call is TRBV28, the J call TRBJ2-7; 8 bases are shared with TRBD2. The CDR3 has 14 amino acids. Germline V gene data show CDR1 as MDHEN and CDR2 as SYDVKM. The J segment lost 3 bases and the V segment lost 3 bases, leaving 4 bases of the junction unmatched. The CDR3 region is CASSLAGLGYEQYF. CDR3 DNA sequence: TGTGCCAGCAGTTTGGCGGGACTAGGCTACGAGCAGTACTTC.

This clone was picked up one time. The chain carries TRBV19 and TRBJ2-2; TRBD2 matches at 8 bases. J lost 5 bases, V lost 5 bases, and 1 base had no gene match. Germline CDR1 is LNHDA and CDR2 is SQIVND (reference sequence). This CDR3 contains 13 residues. CDR3 sequence: CASSSGGTGELFF. The CDR3 bases are TGTGCCAGTAGTTCGGGGGGGACCGGGGAGCTGTTTTTT.

CDR3 amino acids: CASSLSPSYEQYF. The CDR3 bases are TGTGCCAGCAGTTTATCCCCCTCCTACGAGCAGTACTTC. This chain connects TRBV27 to TRBJ2-7, with D hard to call. V was pared by 0 bases and J by 0 bases, with 3 bases between. The CDR3 length is 13 residues. Germline V lookup: CDR1 MNHEY, CDR2 SMNVEV (reference sequence).